This TCR beta chain was sequenced during a study of blood T cell repertoires in COVID-19. This CDR3 is 15 amino acids long. Germline loops: CDR1 MDHEN, CDR2 SYDVKM. Trimming removed 5 bases from V and 5 bases from J; junction bases left unmatched: 6. Sequencing was performed with immunoSEQ multiplex PCR; in TCRdb, only in-frame clones are kept and a portion is missing. The sample has approximately 96,000 clones; roughly 80% are singletons. V usage is TRBV28 and J usage is TRBJ1-6, with TRBD1 matching 7 bases. The sequencing sample was made of peripheral blood. This TCR was recovered from a woman at least 80 years old with acute or convalescent COVID-19. The CDR3 loop is CASSPHRGNNSPLHF. The CDR3 region has the DNA TGTGCCAGCAGTCCCCACAGGGGTAATAATTCACCCCTCCACTTT.